These T cell receptor beta chains were read from a single sample in a study of T cells in Graves' hyperthyroidism and ophthalmopathy. TCRdb fed the multiplex PCR reads into MiXCR, producing one record per CDR3 protein. The data contain under 800,000 distinct CDR3 sequences, about 14% of them seen just once; the ten biggest clones take up roughly 10%. The sequencing input was blood. Every receptor here comes from a woman between 18 and 29 years old with Graves' hyperthyroidism. CDR3s include the opening cysteine and the closing phenylalanine or tryptophan. Fields, in order: clone size, J gene, V gene, D gene, CDR3 protein, CDR3 DNA. D genes are given only for firm matches. Only part of the rows carry a size: once, few, many, or a class if the clone is expanded.

NA,TRBJ2-1,TRBV27,NA,CASSLFYGSGEEQFF,TGTGCCAGCAGTTTATTTTATGGTTCGGGGGAAGAGCAGTTCTTC
few,TRBJ1-2,TRBV18,NA,CASSPIQVNYGYTF,TGTGCCAGCTCACCCATTCAGGTCAACTATGGCTACACCTTC
many,TRBJ2-6,TRBV5-1,NA,CASSLTGANVLTF,TGTGCCAGCAGCTTAACTGGGGCCAACGTCCTGACTTTC
many,TRBJ1-5,TRBV7-3,NA,CASSPGPEQPQHF,TGTGCCAGCAGTCCCGGGCCTGAACAGCCCCAGCATTTT
few,TRBJ1-4,TRBV5-5,NA,CASSSTGRLSNEKLFF,TGTGCCAGCAGCTCTACAGGTAGACTGTCTAATGAAAAACTGTTTTTT
many,TRBJ1-3,TRBV12-3/TRBV12-4,NA,CASRSRNTIYF,TGTGCCAGCAGGTCGAGGAACACCATATATTTT
many,TRBJ2-3,TRBV28,NA,CAASPGPRSDTQYF,TGTGCCGCCAGCCCGGGACCGCGCTCCGATACGCAGTATTTT
few,TRBJ2-2,TRBV9,NA,CASSVGAVANTGELFF,TGTGCCAGCAGCGTAGGTGCGGTGGCGAACACCGGGGAGCTGTTTTTT
NA,TRBJ2-1,TRBV12-3/TRBV12-4,NA,CASSLRGALGNEQFF,TGTGCCAGCAGTTTACGCGGGGCCCTCGGGAATGAGCAGTTCTTC
NA,TRBJ1-1,TRBV7-9,NA,CASSQPGATEAFF,TGTGCCAGCAGCCAACCCGGTGCCACTGAAGCTTTCTTT
NA,TRBJ2-3,TRBV12-3/TRBV12-4,NA,CASSWGQGGTQYF,TGTGCCAGCAGTTGGGGCCAGGGGGGTACGCAGTATTTT
many,TRBJ2-3,TRBV5-1,NA,CASSLAGATDTQYF,TGCGCCAGCAGCTTGGCGGGAGCCACAGATACGCAGTATTTT
NA,TRBJ1-2,TRBV30,NA,CAWSVQDRRNYGYTF,TGTGCCTGGAGTGTACAGGACCGACGTAACTATGGCTACACCTTC
few,TRBJ2-3,TRBV6-1,NA,CASSEGASSDTDTQYF,TGTGCCAGCAGTGAAGGGGCGTCTAGCGACACAGATACGCAGTATTTT
few,TRBJ2-1,TRBV2,NA,CASTSWQGTSDEQFF,TGTGCCAGCACCTCTTGGCAGGGGACGTCGGATGAGCAGTTCTTC
many,TRBJ2-1,TRBV6-1,NA,CASSTPRKGSYNEQFF,TGTGCCAGCAGCACGCCGCGTAAAGGGTCCTACAATGAGCAGTTCTTC
NA,TRBJ2-3,TRBV24-1,NA,CATSDPFAGSTDTQYF,TGTGCCACCAGTGACCCTTTTGCGGGGTCCACAGATACGCAGTATTTT
NA,TRBJ2-7,TRBV19,NA,CASSSLFGNSYEQYF,TGTGCCAGTAGCTCCCTATTCGGGAACTCCTACGAGCAGTACTTC
many,TRBJ2-7,TRBV6-5,NA,CASSYGGPEQYF,TGTGCCAGCAGTTACGGGGGCCCCGAGCAGTACTTC
many,TRBJ1-5,TRBV28,TRBD1,CASSHADRAIVDNQPQHF,TGTGCCAGCAGCCATGCGGACAGGGCAATAGTAGACAATCAGCCCCAGCATTTT
many,TRBJ1-1,TRBV3-1,NA,CASSQVPTGATEAFF,TGTGCCAGCAGCCAAGTACCGACAGGAGCCACTGAAGCTTTCTTT
many,TRBJ1-2,TRBV6-1,NA,CASKSRGGNYGYTF,TGTGCCAGCAAATCACGCGGGGGCAACTATGGCTACACCTTC
NA,TRBJ1-5,TRBV5-1,NA,CASSLAFGGDQPQHF,TGCGCCAGCAGCTTGGCCTTTGGGGGGGATCAGCCCCAGCATTTT
NA,TRBJ2-7,TRBV6-1,NA,CASRARPFSYEQYF,TGTGCCAGCAGGGCCAGACCATTCTCCTACGAGCAGTACTTC
many,TRBJ2-1,TRBV7-3,TRBD1,CASSLRLATGTDEQFF,TGTGCCAGCAGCTTACGGTTGGCGACAGGGACGGATGAGCAGTTCTTC
few,TRBJ2-5,TRBV9,NA,CASSPRDLEKETQYF,TGTGCCAGCAGCCCGCGGGATCTAGAAAAAGAGACCCAGTACTTC
NA,TRBJ2-1,TRBV20-1,TRBD2,CSASRAGSTYNEQFF,TGCAGTGCTAGTAGAGCGGGATCCACCTACAATGAGCAGTTCTTC
many,TRBJ2-1,TRBV6-2/TRBV6-3,NA,CASSWLADNNEQFF,TGTGCCAGCAGTTGGCTAGCCGATAACAATGAGCAGTTCTTC
many,TRBJ2-7,TRBV11-2,TRBD2,CASSLASSLVGTSGRAYYYEQYF,TGTGCCAGCAGCTTAGCGTCGAGTTTGGTGGGAACTAGCGGGAGGGCCTACTACTACGAGCAGTACTTC
NA,TRBJ2-7,TRBV5-1,NA,CASSLGTRGEQYF,TGCGCCAGCAGCTTGGGGACTCGGGGCGAGCAGTACTTC
NA,TRBJ1-1,TRBV27,NA,CASSFHEDREVAFF,TGTGCCAGCAGTTTCCATGAAGACCGGGAAGTAGCTTTCTTT
many,TRBJ2-1,TRBV28,NA,CASSFEPAEQFF,TGTGCCAGCAGTTTTGAGCCGGCTGAGCAGTTCTTC
many,TRBJ1-1,TRBV20-1,TRBD1,CSAKERQGPNTEAFF,TGCAGTGCTAAAGAAAGACAGGGACCGAACACTGAAGCTTTCTTT
many,TRBJ2-3,TRBV7-3,TRBD1,CASSFTGAITDTQYF,TGTGCCAGCAGCTTTACAGGGGCCATCACAGATACGCAGTATTTT
many,TRBJ2-7,TRBV5-1,TRBD1,CASSQAASTGARSYEQYF,TGCGCCAGCAGCCAGGCGGCATCGACAGGGGCGAGGTCCTACGAGCAGTACTTC
many,TRBJ1-1,TRBV20-1,TRBD1,CSASGQGGGMNTEAFF,TGCAGTGCTAGTGGACAGGGGGGAGGGATGAACACTGAAGCTTTCTTT
NA,TRBJ2-7,TRBV6-5,NA,CASSYSGTSSLEQYF,TGTGCCAGCAGTTACTCGGGGACCTCCTCTTTGGAGCAGTACTTC
NA,TRBJ1-5,TRBV6-1,TRBD1,CASSRLDRGNQPQHF,TGTGCCAGCAGTAGGCTCGACAGGGGCAATCAGCCCCAGCATTTT
few,TRBJ2-7,TRBV10-2,TRBD1,CASKPGQNSYEQYF,TGCGCCAGCAAGCCGGGACAGAATTCCTACGAGCAGTACTTC
few,TRBJ2-4,TRBV19,NA,CASMENLAKNIQYF,TGTGCCAGTATGGAGAACCTAGCCAAAAACATTCAGTACTTC
many,TRBJ1-1,TRBV5-1,NA,CASSGPGGTEAFF,TGCGCCAGCAGCGGGCCCGGAGGCACTGAAGCTTTCTTT
few,TRBJ2-2,TRBV2,TRBD2,CASRGGTSRRNTGELFF,TGTGCCAGCAGAGGGGGGACTAGCCGACGGAACACCGGGGAGCTGTTTTTT
many,TRBJ1-1,TRBV6-1,NA,CASSESPQANTEAFF,TGTGCCAGCAGTGAATCGCCACAGGCGAACACTGAAGCTTTCTTT
many,TRBJ1-5,TRBV18,NA,CASSAGTGDQPQHF,TGTGCCAGCTCAGCAGGGACTGGGGATCAGCCCCAGCATTTT
few,TRBJ2-3,TRBV10-1,NA,CASSESLGGRTDTKYF,TGCGCCAGCAGTGAGTCGTTAGGGGGACGCACAGATACGAAGTATTTT
many,TRBJ2-1,TRBV11-1,NA,CASSPQESVNEQFF,TGTGCCAGCAGCCCACAGGAATCCGTCAATGAGCAGTTCTTC
few,TRBJ1-2,TRBV2,TRBD1,CASNIGQGRGYGYTF,TGTGCCAGCAACATTGGACAGGGCCGAGGCTATGGCTACACCTTC
many,TRBJ2-1,TRBV28,NA,CASSLRESYYNEQFF,TGTGCCAGCAGTTTACGGGAGTCTTACTACAATGAGCAGTTCTTC
NA,TRBJ2-7,TRBV10-1,TRBD2,CASSHLSGSSSYEQYF,TGCGCCAGCAGCCACCTTAGCGGGAGCAGCTCCTACGAGCAGTACTTC
few,TRBJ1-2,TRBV27,NA,CASKRGEFGYTF,TGTGCCAGCAAGCGGGGCGAGTTCGGCTACACCTTC
few,TRBJ1-5,TRBV19,NA,CASSISGLAQHF,TGTGCCAGTAGTATATCGGGTCTTGCCCAGCATTTT